Detailed here is one T cell receptor (beta chain). This entry comes from a study of blood T cell repertoires in COVID-19. Participants came from some 23 US areas, aged about 18 to 89 years. Donors in Cohort 3 counted as recovered after two negative PCRs, clearance, or symptom resolution. Germline V gene data show CDR1 as SNHLY and CDR2 as FYNNEI. The CDR3 spans 15 residues. Losses at the gene ends were 6 bases for V and 4 bases for J; bases not matched to a gene: 6. Clones were read by immunoSEQ multiplex PCR, and TCRdb kept only the in-frame ones, dropping some. The table records about 160,000 clones, about 80% of them present only once.

This receptor was taken from a woman aged 55-75 years who had recovered from COVID-19. The chain joins TRBV2 to TRBJ2-2; 9 bases are a match to TRBD2. The sequenced sample was PBMCs or T cells enriched from blood (not recorded which). CDR3 in DNA: TGTGCCAGCAGGTCCGGGACTAGCATCACCGGGGAGCTGTTTTTT. As protein: CASRSGTSITGELFF.